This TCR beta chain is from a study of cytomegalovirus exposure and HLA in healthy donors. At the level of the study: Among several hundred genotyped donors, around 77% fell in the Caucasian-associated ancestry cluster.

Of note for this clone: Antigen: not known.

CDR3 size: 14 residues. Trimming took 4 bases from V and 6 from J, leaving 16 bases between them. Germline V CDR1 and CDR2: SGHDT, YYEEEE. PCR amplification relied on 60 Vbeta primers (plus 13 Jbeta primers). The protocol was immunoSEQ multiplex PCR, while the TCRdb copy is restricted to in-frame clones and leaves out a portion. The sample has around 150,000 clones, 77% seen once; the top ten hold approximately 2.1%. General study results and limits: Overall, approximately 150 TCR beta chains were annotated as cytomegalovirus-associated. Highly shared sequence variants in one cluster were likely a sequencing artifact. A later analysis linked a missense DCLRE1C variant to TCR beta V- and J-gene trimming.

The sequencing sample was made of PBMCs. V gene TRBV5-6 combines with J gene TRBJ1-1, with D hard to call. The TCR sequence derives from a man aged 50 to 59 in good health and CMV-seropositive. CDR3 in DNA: TGTGCCAGCAGCCACGGGATCCTGAAGCCTGAAGCTTTCTTT. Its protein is CASSHGILKPEAFF.